Listed below are T cell receptor beta chains from one sample, sequenced in a study of blood T cell repertoires in COVID-19. Sequencing used immunoSEQ multiplex PCR; TCRdb keeps in-frame clones, though not all of them. This sample has some 120,000 clones; roughly 79% occur once, and the top ten carry about 9.4%. The material sequenced was peripheral blood. These TCRs come from a human donor in a cohort sampled during active COVID-19. Both conserved end residues are trimmed from each CDR3. Fields, in order: clone size, V gene, CDR3 length, J gene, CDR3 protein. Size values are once, few and many counts, or a class for expanded clones, and some rows have none.

few,TRBV28,13,TRBJ2-7,ASSLTGGASYEQY
-,TRBV4-1,10,TRBJ1-1,ASSQGGTHAF
once,TRBV7-8,13,TRBJ1-4,ASRKNRATNEKLF
-,TRBV2,11,TRBJ2-3,ASRAGATDTQY
once,TRBV9,14,TRBJ1-4,ASSVSTGGRGEKLF
once,TRBV30,12,TRBJ2-7,AWSEARGAYEQY
-,TRBV28,11,TRBJ1-2,ASRQQAAEGYT
once,TRBV5-1,12,TRBJ2-7,ASSWGTGTYEQY
-,TRBV18,15,TRBJ2-5,ASSPLGGREMRKTQY
-,TRBV28,13,TRBJ2-7,ASRPQDTFLYEQY
-,TRBV5-6,14,TRBJ1-5,ASSLLGGADNQPQH
-,TRBV4-1,13,TRBJ2-7,ASSQPLGGYYEQY
once,TRBV5-1,11,TRBJ2-7,ASSQDTGGRQY
-,TRBV19,13,TRBJ1-5,ASSMALYSNQPQH
once,TRBV6-2/TRBV6-3,13,TRBJ2-4,ASSYSNRAKNIQY
-,TRBV5-5,15,TRBJ1-5,ASSLALTENSNQPQH
-,TRBV19,13,TRBJ1-2,ASSNPGTGVSGYT
-,TRBV7-9,12,TRBJ1-2,ASSQAVRGMGYT
once,TRBV6-2/TRBV6-3,13,TRBJ2-1,ASSYSTGSYNEQF
-,TRBV5-4,13,TRBJ2-5,ASSPRDRMGETQY
-,TRBV28,13,TRBJ2-1,ASSLVRLSYNEQF
-,TRBV11-3,13,TRBJ2-5,ASSFGTGTAETQY
-,TRBV5-4,14,TRBJ2-1,ASSSTLASHYNEQF
-,TRBV20-1,11,TRBJ1-5,SASGRGHQPQH
once,TRBV7-8,14,TRBJ2-7,ASSLMRGGEVYEQY
few,TRBV19,13,TRBJ2-7,ASSRPGTGVGEQY
-,TRBV3-1/TRBV3-2,15,TRBJ2-7,ASSHLPRAGSNYEQY
few,TRBV7-2,9,TRBJ1-3,ASSIGNTIY
-,TRBV7-2,11,TRBJ2-7,ASSLAGGPEQY
-,TRBV13,14,TRBJ2-1,ASSLSQAGVLNEQF
-,TRBV7-9,14,TRBJ1-2,ASSLLTGGPAYGYT